Below are 29 T cell receptor beta chains sequenced from a single sample in a study of T cells in Graves' hyperthyroidism and ophthalmopathy. Amplification of TCR beta CDR3 regions was performed using RNA transcripts as template. The TCR CDR3 first-round RT-PCR relied on the HTBI primer set. TCRdb reprocessed the multiplex PCR reads with MiXCR, giving one entry per CDR3 protein. The sample records 700,000 or so distinct CDR3 sequences, about 15% being singletons. Sequenced sample: blood. The receptors derive from a man aged 18-30 years with Graves' hyperthyroidism.

The chain couples TRBV28 to TRBJ2-7, with 13 bases identical to TRBD2. The CDR3 runs 17 residues. The V gene end was trimmed by 5 bases and the J gene end by 1 base; junction bases not matched to a gene: 8. Looked up from germline, CDR1 is MDHEN and CDR2 is SYDVKM. The CDR3 is CASSALGTSGVSYEQYF. CDR3 nucleotides: TGTGCCAGCAGTGCTCTTGGGACTAGCGGGGTATCCTACGAGCAGTACTTC.

The sample holds many counts of this clonotype. The V call is TRBV12-3 or TRBV12-4, the J call TRBJ1-5, with D unresolved. The CDR3 has 17 amino acids. V was pared by 3 bases and J by 1 base, with 16 bases between. The CDR3 DNA sequence: TGTGCCAGCAGTTTTGATATGGGGATTGTAAGCAATCAGCCCCAGCATTTT. Translation: CASSFDMGIVSNQPQHF.

This clonotype occurred many times. The chain employs TRBV28 and TRBJ2-3, with TRBD2 matching 9 bases. CDR3 size: 16 residues. Germline assignment: CDR1 MDHEN and CDR2 SYDVKM. Trimming removed 1 base from V and 0 bases from J; junction bases left unmatched: 2. Here the CDR3 DNA reads TGTGCCAGCAGTTTATCCAGCGGGAGGAGCACAGATACGCAGTATTTT. Amino acids: CASSLSSGRSTDTQYF.

V usage is TRBV3-1 and J usage is TRBJ1-2, with TRBD1 matching 7 bases. Germline values: CDR1 LGHDT, CDR2 YNNKEL (reference sequence). The CDR3 length is 13 residues. Losses at the gene ends were 5 bases for V and 7 bases for J; bases not matched to a gene: 7. For the CDR3, the DNA is TGTGCCAGCAGCTCCGACAGGGAATCTGGCTACACCTTC. Translation gives CASSSDRESGYTF.

This rearrangement joins TRBV20-1 to TRBJ2-7; 9 bases align to TRBD1. This CDR3 is 15 amino acids long. Germline V lookup: CDR1 DFQATT, CDR2 SNEGSKA (reference sequence). V shed 0 bases, J shed 3 bases, and the junction held 6 bases outside the gene matches. This CDR3 reads CSARDRDRVNYEQYF. The CDR3 DNA sequence: TGCAGTGCTAGAGATAGGGACAGGGTAAACTACGAGCAGTACTTC.

The chain uses TRBV7-9 and TRBJ1-1; D gene unclear. Trimming left V 6 bases short and J 8 bases short, with 16 bases between. The CDR3 spans 13 residues. Germline values: CDR1 SEHNR, CDR2 FQNEAQ (reference sequence). The CDR3 DNA reads as TGTGCCAGCAGATCCGATTCCAGAGGGGAAGCTTTCTTT. It codes for CASRSDSRGEAFF.

The CDR3 coding sequence is TGCGCCAGCAGCCAAGGGACAGGCCTTTCACAGAGCGAGCAGTACTTC. It yields the protein CASSQGTGLSQSEQYF. The V and J genes are TRBV4-1 and TRBJ2-7; 7 bases line up with TRBD1. Trimming cost V 1 base and J 6 bases; bases outside gene matches: 12. This CDR3 is built from 16 residues. The germline V gene encodes CDR1 MGHRA and CDR2 YSYEKL.

This clonotype was seen many times. The J gene is TRBJ1-2, the V gene TRBV3-1, with TRBD1 matching over 9 bases. The CDR3 has 16 amino acids. V shed 4 bases, J shed 8 bases, and the junction held 14 bases outside the gene matches. Germline loops: CDR1 LGHDT, CDR2 YNNKEL (reference sequence). CDR3 protein: CASSRRDREFVPGYTF. The CDR3 coding sequence is TGTGCCAGCAGCCGGCGGGACAGGGAATTCGTTCCAGGCTACACCTTC.

There are many counts of this clonotype. The chain has TRBV28 and TRBJ2-7; no firm D call. Germline assignment: CDR1 MDHEN and CDR2 SYDVKM. The CDR3 is 10 residues long. V lost 10 bases and J 5 bases, leaving 9 bases between the germline ends. CDR3 nucleotides: TGTGCCACAGGTCGGCACGAGCAGTACTTC. It translates to CATGRHEQYF.

This clonotype was counted at least ten times. The chain recombines TRBV3-1 with TRBJ1-1, with D possibly being TRBD1 (5 bases). Germline V gene sequence: CDR1 LGHDT, CDR2 YNNKEL (reference sequence). This CDR3 has 13 residues. V was pared by 2 bases and J by 4 bases, with 8 bases between. CDR3 nucleotide sequence: TGTGCCAGCAGCCAACGACAGACCACTGAAGCTTTCTTT. This sequence encodes CASSQRQTTEAFF.

The chain joins TRBV28 to TRBJ1-5; D uncertain. This CDR3 region has 14 residues. The germline V and J ends were trimmed by 7 bases and 2 bases, with 12 bases remaining between them. Germline V gene lookup returns CDR1 MDHEN and CDR2 SYDVKM. CDR3 nucleotides: TGTGCCAGCAAGGAGGCGGGCGGCAATCAGCCCCAGCATTTT. Amino acids: CASKEAGGNQPQHF.

This clonotype appeared a few times. The chain recombines TRBV20-1 with TRBJ2-5; D gene ambiguous. The CDR3 spans 12 residues. In germline, CDR1 is DFQATT, CDR2 SNEGSKA (reference sequence). V dropped 6 bases and J dropped 2 bases, with 10 bases sitting between them. CDR3 bases: TGCAGTGCCGCAAGGGCACAAGAGACCCAGTACTTC. Its protein product is CSAARAQETQYF.

This sequence joins TRBV30 and TRBJ2-3; D is unclear. Germline CDR1 and CDR2: GTSNPN and SVGIG (reference sequence). Trimming stripped 3 bases from V and 4 bases from J, with 8 bases between. The CDR3 sequence is 12 residues long. CDR3 sequence: CAWSKRADTQYF. In DNA, the CDR3 is TGTGCCTGGAGCAAGCGAGCAGATACGCAGTATTTT.

The chain joins TRBV19 to TRBJ1-2; the match to TRBD1 covers 7 bases. The CDR3 length is 14 residues. CDR1 and CDR2 from the germline V gene are LNHDA and SQIVND (reference sequence). V was pared by 6 bases and J by 8 bases, with 12 bases of the junction left unmatched. The CDR3 coding sequence is TGTGCCAGTAGACCCAACACAGGGGAGGTCGGCTACACCTTC. This translates into CASRPNTGEVGYTF.

The chain combines TRBV19 with TRBJ2-5; 8 bases are shared with TRBD1. CDR1 is LNHDA and CDR2 is SQIVND in the germline V gene (reference sequence). The CDR3 runs 16 residues. Trimming took 5 bases from V and 0 from J; bases not matched to a gene: 8. The CDR3: CASSPDRGRYQETQYF. In nucleotides, the CDR3 is TGTGCCAGTAGTCCCGACAGGGGCAGGTACCAAGAGACCCAGTACTTC.

This clonotype showed up just a few times. The chain links TRBV5-1 to TRBJ2-2; no firm D call. The CDR3 contains 14 residues. Germline CDR1 SGHRS, CDR2 YFSETQ. With 2 bases removed from V and 4 bases from J, the gap between germline ends came to 9 bases. CDR3 in DNA: TGCGCCAGCAGCTTTGCCAGTCTCACCGGGGAGCTGTTTTTT. Amino acids: CASSFASLTGELFF.

This clonotype was counted at least ten times. The J gene is TRBJ2-1, the V gene TRBV13; D may be TRBD2 (5 bases). The germline V gene has CDR1 PRHDT and CDR2 FYEKMQ (reference sequence). Trimming removed 8 bases at V and 8 bases at J, with 13 bases between. The CDR3 is made up of 12 amino acids. As DNA, the CDR3 is TGTGCCAGCGGGCTAGCATTTTATGAGCAGTTCTTC. This sequence encodes CASGLAFYEQFF.

V usage is TRBV28 and J usage is TRBJ2-1; 11 bases align to TRBD2. Germline V CDR1 and CDR2: MDHEN, SYDVKM. CDR3 length: 16 residues. V shed 4 bases, J shed 8 bases, and the junction held 10 bases outside the gene matches. For the CDR3, the DNA is TGTGCCAGCAGTTCGTGGACTAGCGGGTGGAACCATGAGCAGTTCTTC. It translates to CASSSWTSGWNHEQFF.

This clonotype was found many times. The chain uses TRBV11-3 and TRBJ2-5; D uncertain. This CDR3 spans 12 amino acids. The V gene's germline CDR1 is SGHNT and CDR2 YENEEA. V was trimmed by 5 bases and J by 4 bases, leaving 8 bases between them. The CDR3 is CASSLRRETQYF. For the CDR3, the DNA is TGTGCCAGCAGCCTAAGACGAGAGACCCAGTACTTC.

This clonotype was detected ten times or more. V and J are TRBV7-3 and TRBJ2-7, with TRBD2 as a possible D gene (5 bases). The ends were cut back, 3 bases at V and 6 bases at J, with 12 bases in the middle. The germline V gene encodes CDR1 SGHTA and CDR2 FQGTGA. The CDR3 spans 13 residues. CDR3 region: CASSLDSLGEQYF. In DNA, the CDR3 is TGTGCCAGCAGCTTGGACTCCCTCGGCGAGCAGTACTTC.

The rearrangement uses TRBV19 and TRBJ2-1; 11 positions match TRBD2. This CDR3 is built from 14 residues. After removal of 10 bases from V and 8 bases from J, the junction contained 10 bases not matched to a gene. Per the germline V gene, CDR1 is LNHDA and CDR2 is SQIVND (reference sequence). The CDR3 reads CATKTSGIIYEQFF. For the CDR3, the DNA is TGTGCCACCAAGACTAGCGGGATCATCTATGAGCAGTTCTTC.

This clonotype showed up many times. CDR3 coding DNA: TGTGCCAGCAGCCCCGTAGCGTTCGGGGACAATGAGCAGTTCTTC. This sequence encodes CASSPVAFGDNEQFF. The rearrangement uses TRBV7-2 and TRBJ2-1, with D possibly being TRBD2 (5 bases). The CDR3 consists of 15 residues. Per the germline V gene, CDR1 is SGHTA and CDR2 is FQGNSA. V lost 5 bases and J lost 5, with 16 bases in between.

In this sample, this clonotype turned up many times. The chain recombines TRBV28 with TRBJ1-5; D is ambiguous. Germline lookup yields CDR1 MDHEN and CDR2 SYDVKM. Trimming took off 4 bases at V and 5 bases at J, with 12 bases between the two ends. This CDR3 spans 14 amino acids. The CDR3 reads CASSYPFTDQPQHF. CDR3 bases: TGTGCCAGCAGTTATCCTTTCACCGATCAGCCCCAGCATTTT. Combining the CDR3 with reference TRBV28 and TRBJ1-5 gives the whole variable domain DVKVTQSSRYLVKRTGEKVFLECVQDMDHENMFWYRQDPGLGLRLIYFSYDVKMKEKGDIPEGYSVSREKKERFSLILESASTNQTSMYLCASSYPFTDQPQHFGDGTRLSIL.

This clonotype occurred a few times. This chain connects TRBV4-3 to TRBJ2-5; no firm D call. The CDR3 covers 14 residues. V lost 1 base to trimming and J lost 4 bases, with 10 bases between them. Germline CDR1 LGHNA, CDR2 YSLEER. CDR3 amino acids: CASSQGPRGETQYF. CDR3 sequence (DNA): TGCGCCAGCAGCCAAGGACCCCGTGGAGAGACCCAGTACTTC.

The DNA for the CDR3 is TGTGCCAGCAGTTGGGGACAGGGGGCTTTGGAGACCCAGTACTTC. It translates to CASSWGQGALETQYF. The rearrangement uses TRBV27 and TRBJ2-5, with 12 bases aligning to TRBD1. V shed 4 bases, J shed 5 bases, and the junction held 5 bases outside the gene matches. Germline CDR1 is MNHEY and CDR2 is SMNVEV (reference sequence). This CDR3 has 15 amino acids.

This clonotype was found many times. V is TRBV7-9 and J is TRBJ2-3; D is unresolved. Per the germline V gene, CDR1 is SEHNR and CDR2 is FQNEAQ (reference sequence). This CDR3 spans 13 amino acids. Trimming pared 3 bases from V and 5 bases from J, leaving 9 bases between. The CDR3 sequence: CASSLITGDTQYF. Written as DNA, the CDR3 is TGTGCCAGCAGCTTGATCACGGGAGATACGCAGTATTTT.

This clonotype was counted ten times or more. V and J are TRBV30 and TRBJ1-4, with D unresolved. V lost 1 base and J lost 4, with 7 bases in between. From germline, CDR1 is GTSNPN and CDR2 SVGIG (reference sequence). The CDR3 sequence is 13 residues long. The CDR3: CAWSGTSNEKLFF. The CDR3 nucleotides are TGTGCCTGGAGTGGAACTAGTAATGAAAAACTGTTTTTT. The full variable domain, its missing parts supplied by reference TRBV30 and TRBJ1-4, is SQTIHQWPATLVQPVGSPLSLECTVEGTSNPNLYWYRQAAGRGLQLLFYSVGIGQISSEVPQNLSASRPQDRQFILSSKKLLLSDSGFYLCAWSGTSNEKLFFGSGTQLSVL.

V usage is TRBV10-3 and J usage is TRBJ2-7; D possibly corresponds to TRBD2 (6 bases). The germline gives CDR1 ENHRY, CDR2 SYGVKD. Trimming took 0 bases from V and 2 from J, leaving 11 bases between them. There are 15 residues in the CDR3. The CDR3 spells CAISESSGGPYEQYF. Here the CDR3 DNA reads TGTGCCATCAGTGAGTCTAGCGGAGGGCCCTACGAGCAGTACTTC.

This clonotype was counted ten times or more. The CDR3 nucleotides are TGTGCCAGCAGTGTGCCGGGGTGGGGCTATGGCTACACCTTC. This sequence encodes CASSVPGWGYGYTF. The J gene is TRBJ1-2, the V gene TRBV6-2 or TRBV6-3; D is ambiguous. The CDR3 runs to 14 residues. The V end was cut by 5 bases, the J end by 4 bases, with 14 bases between. Per germline, CDR1 MNHEY and CDR2 SVGEGT.